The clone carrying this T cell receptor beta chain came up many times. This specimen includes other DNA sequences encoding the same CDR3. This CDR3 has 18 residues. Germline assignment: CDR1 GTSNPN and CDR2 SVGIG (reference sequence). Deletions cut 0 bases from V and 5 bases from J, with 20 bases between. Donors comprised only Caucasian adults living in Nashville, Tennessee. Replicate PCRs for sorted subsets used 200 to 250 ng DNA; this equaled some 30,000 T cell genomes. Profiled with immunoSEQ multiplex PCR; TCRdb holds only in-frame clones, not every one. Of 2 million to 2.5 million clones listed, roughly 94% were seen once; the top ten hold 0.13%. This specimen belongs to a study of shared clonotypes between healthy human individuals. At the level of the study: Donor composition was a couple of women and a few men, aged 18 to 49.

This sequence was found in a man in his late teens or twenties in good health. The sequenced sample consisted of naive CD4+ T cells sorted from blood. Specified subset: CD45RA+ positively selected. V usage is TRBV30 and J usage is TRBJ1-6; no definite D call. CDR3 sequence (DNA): TGTGCCTGGAGTGTACGTCCCCGGGGAGGTACAAATAATTCACCCCTCCACTTT. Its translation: CAWSVRPRGGTNNSPLHF.